The next 10 T cell receptor beta chains were all read from a single sample in a study of blood T cells in healthy people across ages. Sample-barcoded 5' priming and a J-beta primer mix drove a second PCR of 7 to 11 cycles. TCRdb used MiXCR to reprocess the 5' RACE reads, holding one entry per CDR3 protein. This table has around 1,900,000 distinct CDR3 sequences, about two fifths appearing once. Source material: blood. The receptors shown here come from a human donor in good health.

This clonotype was recorded at least ten times. V gene TRBV4-1 combines with J gene TRBJ2-4, with 9 bases aligning to TRBD1. The end of the DNA is better explained by TRBJ2-7, so the J call may be wrong. CDR1 is MGHRA and CDR2 is YSYEKL in the germline V gene. The CDR3 is 15 amino acids. CDR3 in DNA: TGCGCCAGCAGCCAAGGGACAGGGGCGTCCCTCGAGCAGTACTTC. Translating it yields CASSQGTGASLEQYF.

CDR3 coding DNA: TGCAGTGCCCTCCCGGGGCAAAGCTCCTATAATTCACCCCTCCACTTT. This sequence encodes CSALPGQSSYNSPLHF. V gene TRBV20-1 combines with J gene TRBJ1-6; D is possibly TRBD1 (5 bases). V was clipped by 6 bases and J by 0 bases, with 15 bases between them. The CDR3 spans 16 residues. CDR1 is DFQATT, CDR2 SNEGSKA, per germline (reference sequence).

This clonotype was seen only a few times. This rearrangement joins TRBV2 to TRBJ1-2; TRBD1 is a possible D gene (5 bases). The germline V and J ends were trimmed by 3 bases and 2 bases, with 19 bases remaining between them. From germline, CDR1 is SNHLY and CDR2 FYNNEI. The CDR3 is 17 residues long. The CDR3 DNA is TGTGCCAGCAGTGAGGGGGAACTGACGCCTCAAAACTATGGCTACACCTTC. Protein product: CASSEGELTPQNYGYTF.

The rearrangement joins TRBV6-6 to TRBJ1-5; a possible D gene is TRBD1 (5 bases). The germline V gene encodes CDR1 MNHNY and CDR2 SVGAGI (reference sequence). Trimming took 6 bases from V and 2 from J, leaving 11 bases between them. The CDR3 totals 14 residues. The CDR3 DNA follows: TGTGCCAGCAGCCGAGGGGAGCGCAATCAGCCCCAGCATTTT. This translates into CASSRGERNQPQHF.

CDR3 residues: CSAKALGVVAYNEQFF. CDR3 sequence (DNA): TGCAGTGCTAAAGCCCTGGGGGTAGTCGCCTACAATGAGCAGTTCTTC. The chain has TRBV20-1 and TRBJ2-1, with D perhaps given as TRBD1 or TRBD2 (5 bases each). This CDR3 comprises 16 residues. Germline CDR1 DFQATT, CDR2 SNEGSKA (reference sequence). Trimming stripped 4 bases from V and 2 bases from J, with 18 bases between.

The sample holds a few counts of this clonotype. This chain connects TRBV11-1 to TRBJ2-3, with TRBD1 matching over 7 bases. The CDR3 is 14 residues long. With V trimmed by 8 bases and J by 0 bases, 5 bases remained unmatched. Germline assignment: CDR1 SGHAT and CDR2 FQDESV (reference sequence). DNA of the CDR3: TGTGCCAGCTCCACAGGGGTAAGCACAGATACGCAGTATTTT. It specifies CASSTGVSTDTQYF. The full variable domain, completed using reference TRBV11-1 and TRBJ2-3, is EAEVAQSPRYKITEKSQAVAFWCDPISGHATLYWYRQILGQGPELLVQFQDESVVDDSQLPKDRFSAERLKGVDSTLKIQPAELGDSAMYLCASSTGVSTDTQYFGPGTRLTVL.

This clonotype was found once. Lacking the conserved final phenylalanine or tryptophan, this CDR3 likely reflects a read error. The V call is TRBV7-9, the J call TRBJ2-4; tentatively, D is TRBD2 (6 bases). The germline CDR1 and CDR2 sequences are SEHNR and FQNEAQ (reference sequence). The CDR3 covers 15 residues. V lost 1 base and J 5 bases, leaving 12 bases between the germline ends. As DNA, the CDR3 is TGTGCCAGCAGCTTAGGTTCGGAGGGCGAAAACATTCAGTACTGC. Its protein is CASSLGSEGENIQYC.

This clonotype was detected only a few times. The chain couples TRBV7-8 to TRBJ2-3; possibly TRBD1 for D (6 bases). The CDR3 covers 17 residues. Germline V CDR1 and CDR2: SGHVS, FQNEAQ. With 5 bases removed from V and 4 bases from J, the gap between germline ends came to 22 bases. For the CDR3, the DNA is TGTGCCAGCAGCCTTATGGCCGGCAGGGGTTTTGCAGATACGCAGTATTTT. Its protein is CASSLMAGRGFADTQYF.

In this sample, this clonotype turned up many times. This chain connects TRBV29-1 to TRBJ1-2; D is unclear. V shed 1 base and J shed 4 bases, with 13 bases lying between them. Germline CDR1 reads SQVTM; CDR2 reads ANQGSEA. The CDR3 sequence is 14 residues long. The CDR3 coding sequence is TGCAGCGTTGAAGTAGTAGTCGGCGGCTATGGCTACACCTTC. It translates to CSVEVVVGGYGYTF. Full variable domain (outside the CDR3, taken from reference TRBV29-1 and TRBJ1-2): SAVISQKPSRDICQRGTSLTIQCQVDSQVTMMFWYRQQPGQSLTLIATANQGSEATYESGFVIDKFPISRPNLTFSTLTVSNMSPEDSSIYLCSVEVVVGGYGYTFGSGTRLTVV.

This clonotype turned up a few times. J is TRBJ2-7 and V is TRBV6-5, with D possibly TRBD1 on 6 matching bases. The J call could be wrong; TRBJ2-5 is a better fit for the DNA end. The CDR3 has 13 amino acids. Germline CDR1 is MNHEY and CDR2 is SVGAGI. CDR3 DNA sequence: TGTGCCAGCAGTGACAGGTTGGGGGAGACCCAGTACTTC. Translating gives CASSDRLGETQYF.